This record looks at one T cell receptor beta chain sequence and its context. Unsorted bulk tissue of roughly 20-31 mg yielded co-extracted RNA and DNA. A constant-region primer served to make TCR beta cDNA from approximately 490 ng total RNA. ARM-PCR, slightly modified, supplied the TCR beta libraries through three nested multiplex PCR rounds. TCRdb re-analysed the multiplex PCR reads in MiXCR, keeping a single row per CDR3 protein. Among tens of thousands of distinct CDR3 sequences listed, approximately 70% were seen once. The record originates from a study of tumor-infiltrating lymphocytes in primary liver carcinoma. The clonotype comes from a middle-aged man with primary liver carcinoma and hepatitis B virus infection. Sequenced input: liver tumor tissue from sampling region 4. Subset here: tumor region T4, right-lateral pole.

CDR3 protein: CASSAYYEQYF. The CDR3, as DNA: TGTGCCAGCAGCGCTTACTACGAGCAGTACTTC. The chain is built from TRBV11-2 and TRBJ2-7; D gene ambiguous. Trimming pared 5 bases from V and 3 bases from J, leaving 5 bases between. Germline-derived CDR1 and CDR2 are SGHAT and FQNNGV. The CDR3 runs to 11 residues. The full variable domain, with the rest looked up from reference TRBV11-2 and TRBJ2-7, is EAGVAQSPRYKIIEKRQSVAFWCNPISGHATLYWYQQILGQGPKLLIQFQNNGVVDDSQLPKDRFSAERLKGVDSTLKIQPAKLEDSAVYLCASSAYYEQYFGPGTRLTVT.